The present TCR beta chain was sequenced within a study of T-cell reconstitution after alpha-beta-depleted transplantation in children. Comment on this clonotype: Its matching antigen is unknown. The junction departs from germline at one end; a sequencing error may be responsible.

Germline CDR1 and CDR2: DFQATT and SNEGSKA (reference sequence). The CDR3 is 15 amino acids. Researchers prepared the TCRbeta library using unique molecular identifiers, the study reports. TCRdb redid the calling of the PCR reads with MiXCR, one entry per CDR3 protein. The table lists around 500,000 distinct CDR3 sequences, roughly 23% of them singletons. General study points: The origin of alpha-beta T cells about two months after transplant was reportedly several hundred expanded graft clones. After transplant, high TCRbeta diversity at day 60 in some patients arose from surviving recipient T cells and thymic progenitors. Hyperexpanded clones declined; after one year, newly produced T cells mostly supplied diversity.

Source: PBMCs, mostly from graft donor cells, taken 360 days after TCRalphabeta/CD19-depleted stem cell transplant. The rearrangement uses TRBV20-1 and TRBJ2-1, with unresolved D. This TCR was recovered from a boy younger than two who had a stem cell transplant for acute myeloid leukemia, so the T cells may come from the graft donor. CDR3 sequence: CCARAASGLNYEQFF. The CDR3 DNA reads TGCTGTGCTAGGGCGGCAAGTGGGCTCAATTATGAGCAGTTCTTC.